This note documents a single T cell receptor beta chain sequence. Its antigen remains unknown. Using immunoSEQ multiplex PCR, the repertoire was profiled, and TCRdb retains in-frame clones only, with some absent. The profile shows 65,000 or so clones, roughly nine tenths of them singletons. This record belongs to a study of OX40 agonist ivuxolimab in advanced cancers. At the level of the study: All patients had ivuxolimab intravenously every 2 weeks at 0.01 to 10 mg/kg. Overall study results and limits: Expanded clones were, on average, more numerous among CD8+ T cells than CD4+. CD4+ and CD8+ T cells in blood underwent clonal expansion by week 6 at 0.1 to 3.0 mg/kg.

Deletions cut 6 bases from V and 0 bases from J, with 17 bases between. The CDR3 contains 16 residues. Germline CDR1 SGDLS, CDR2 YYNGEE. The starting material was CD4+ or CD8+ T cells sorted from blood, obtained in a trial of the OX40 agonist ivuxolimab. This receptor was identified in an adult with an advanced solid tumor such as melanoma, head and neck, liver or kidney cancer. J is TRBJ2-3 and V is TRBV9, with D maybe TRBD2 (6 bases). The CDR3 nucleotides are TGTGCCAGCACCCGGGGGATTGGGCGTAGCACAGATACGCAGTATTTT. As protein: CASTRGIGRSTDTQYF.